What follows is one TCR beta chain and its context. Its target is unknown. The ends lost 0 bases at V and 8 bases at J; junction bases unmatched: 12. The CDR3 runs 15 residues. Germline assignment: CDR1 DFQATT and CDR2 SNEGSKA (reference sequence). Unique molecular identifier tags were affixed to discrete cDNA molecules. From the 5' RACE reads, TCRdb called clonotypes with MiXCR, one entry per CDR3 protein. The sample yields about 100,000 distinct CDR3 sequences, 13% seen once. The sample belongs to a study of early T cells in non-severe SARS-CoV-2 infection. Study summary: Sequencing targeted bulk RNA from unsorted whole blood, leaving chains unpaired.

Findings of the study overall: Matching results from VDJdb favored anti-spike CD8 responses, leaving private and CD4 specificities undetected.

This sequence originates from an adult who was a healthcare worker with PCR-confirmed SARS-CoV-2 infection or an uninfected control (not recorded which). Sequenced material: whole blood. The rearrangement joins TRBV20-1 to TRBJ1-2, with 7 bases that match TRBD1. This CDR3 is CSARDLDRFENGYTF. The CDR3 DNA reads as TGCAGTGCTAGAGATTTGGACAGGTTTGAAAACGGCTACACCTTC.